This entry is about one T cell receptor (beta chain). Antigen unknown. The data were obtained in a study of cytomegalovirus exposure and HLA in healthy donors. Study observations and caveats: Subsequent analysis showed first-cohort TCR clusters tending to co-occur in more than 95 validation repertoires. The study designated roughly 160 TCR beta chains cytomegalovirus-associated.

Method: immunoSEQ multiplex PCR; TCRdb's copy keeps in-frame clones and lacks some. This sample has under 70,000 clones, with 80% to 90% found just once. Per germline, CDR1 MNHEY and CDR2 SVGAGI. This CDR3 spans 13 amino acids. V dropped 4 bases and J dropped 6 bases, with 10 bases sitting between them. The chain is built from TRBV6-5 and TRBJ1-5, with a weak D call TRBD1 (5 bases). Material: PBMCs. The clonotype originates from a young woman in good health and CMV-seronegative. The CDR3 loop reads CASSFLGGQPQHF. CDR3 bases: TGTGCCAGCAGTTTCCTGGGGGGTCAGCCCCAGCATTTT.